The clone carrying this T cell receptor beta chain rates as medium-sized. The antigen remains unidentified. The record originates from a study of graft-versus-host responses after intestinal transplantation. Study-wide context: As for transplant type, recipients had multivisceral, liver-intestinal, or isolated intestinal grafts.

Whole-study results and caveats: Circulating GvH clones peaking coincided with falling HvG clones soon after transplant. Some patients had graft-donor T cell macrochimerism, and their allografts showed high graft-versus-host to host-versus-graft clonal ratios. Among recipient marrow samples, GvH clones were found; some appeared first in ileum or blood.

The germline V gene has CDR1 SGHDT and CDR2 YYEEEE. Trimming left V 1 base short and J 8 bases short, with 7 bases between. The CDR3 contains 12 residues. Clones were sequenced by immunoSEQ multiplex PCR, and TCRdb holds only the in-frame ones, with some missing. The sample lists about 31,000 clones, around 85% occurring once. This TCR was recovered from a human donor who received an intestinal transplant. The chain couples TRBV5-6 to TRBJ2-1; the D is unclear. This specimen was unstimulated CD8+ T cells sorted from spleen or lymph node cells, taken before intestinal transplant. CDR3 DNA sequence: TGTGCCAGCAGCTTGCGGGTCCATGAGCAGTTCTTC. Its translation is CASSLRVHEQFF.